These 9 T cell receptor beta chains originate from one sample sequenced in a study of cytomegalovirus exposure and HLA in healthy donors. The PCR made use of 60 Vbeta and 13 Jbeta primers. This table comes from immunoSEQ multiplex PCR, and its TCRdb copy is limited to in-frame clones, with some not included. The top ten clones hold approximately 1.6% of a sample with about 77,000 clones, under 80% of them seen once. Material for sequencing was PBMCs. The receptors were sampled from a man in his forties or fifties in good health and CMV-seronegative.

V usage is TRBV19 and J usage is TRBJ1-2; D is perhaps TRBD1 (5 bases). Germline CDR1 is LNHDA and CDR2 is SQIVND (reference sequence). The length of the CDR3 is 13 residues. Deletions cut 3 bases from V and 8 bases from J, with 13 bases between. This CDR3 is CASSISGGVGYTF. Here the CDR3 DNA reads TGTGCCAGTAGTATTTCGGGAGGGGTCGGCTACACCTTC.

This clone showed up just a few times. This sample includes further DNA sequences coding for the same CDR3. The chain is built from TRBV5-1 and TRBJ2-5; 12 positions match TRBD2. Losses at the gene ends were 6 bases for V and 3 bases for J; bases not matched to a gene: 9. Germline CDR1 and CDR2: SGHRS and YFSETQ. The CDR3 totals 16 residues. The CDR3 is CASNPGLAGAKETQYF. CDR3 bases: TGCGCCAGCAACCCGGGACTAGCGGGTGCCAAAGAGACCCAGTACTTC. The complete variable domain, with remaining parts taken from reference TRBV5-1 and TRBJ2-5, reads KAGVTQTPRYLIKTRGQQVTLSCSPISGHRSVSWYQQTPGQGLQFLFEYFSETQRNKGNFPGRFSGRQFSNSRSEMNVSTLELGDSALYLCASNPGLAGAKETQYFGPGTRLLVL.

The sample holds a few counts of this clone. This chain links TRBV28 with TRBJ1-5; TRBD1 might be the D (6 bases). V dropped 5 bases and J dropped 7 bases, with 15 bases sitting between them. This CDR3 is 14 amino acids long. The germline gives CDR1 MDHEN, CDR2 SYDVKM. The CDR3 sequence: CASSRSSDSQPQHF. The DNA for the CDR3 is TGTGCCAGCAGTCGATCCTCGGACAGCCAGCCCCAGCATTTT.

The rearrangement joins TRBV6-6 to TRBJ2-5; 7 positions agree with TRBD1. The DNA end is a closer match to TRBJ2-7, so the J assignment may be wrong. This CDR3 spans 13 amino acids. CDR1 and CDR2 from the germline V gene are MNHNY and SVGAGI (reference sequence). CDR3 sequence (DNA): TGTGCCTCCGTTGGACAGGACCCCTACGAGCAGTACTTC. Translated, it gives CASVGQDPYEQYF.

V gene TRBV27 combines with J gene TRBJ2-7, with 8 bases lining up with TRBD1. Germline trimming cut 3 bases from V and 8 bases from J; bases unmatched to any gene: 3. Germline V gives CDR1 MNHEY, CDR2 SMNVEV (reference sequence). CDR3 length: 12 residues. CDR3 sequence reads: CASSFGQGKQYF. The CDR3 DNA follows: TGTGCCAGCAGTTTCGGACAGGGTAAGCAGTACTTC.

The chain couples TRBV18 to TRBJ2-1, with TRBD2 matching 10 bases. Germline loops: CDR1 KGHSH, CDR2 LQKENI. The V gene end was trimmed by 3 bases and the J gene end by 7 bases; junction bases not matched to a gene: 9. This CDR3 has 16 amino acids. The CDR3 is CASSPSSGRAWNEQFF. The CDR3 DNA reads TGTGCCAGCTCACCGTCGAGCGGGAGGGCCTGGAATGAGCAGTTCTTC.

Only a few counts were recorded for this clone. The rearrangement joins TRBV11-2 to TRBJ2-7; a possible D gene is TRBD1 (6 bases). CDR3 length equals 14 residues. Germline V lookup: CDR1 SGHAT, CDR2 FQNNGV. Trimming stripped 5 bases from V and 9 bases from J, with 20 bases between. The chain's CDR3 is CASSPDSLGRGQYF. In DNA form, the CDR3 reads TGTGCCAGCAGCCCGGACAGTTTAGGCCGGGGGCAGTACTTC.

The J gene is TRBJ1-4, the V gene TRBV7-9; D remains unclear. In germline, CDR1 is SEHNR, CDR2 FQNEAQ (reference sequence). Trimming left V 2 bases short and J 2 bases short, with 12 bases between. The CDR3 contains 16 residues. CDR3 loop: CASSLSVVRTNEKLFF. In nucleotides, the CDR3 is TGTGCCAGCAGCTTATCGGTGGTACGCACTAATGAAAAACTGTTTTTT.

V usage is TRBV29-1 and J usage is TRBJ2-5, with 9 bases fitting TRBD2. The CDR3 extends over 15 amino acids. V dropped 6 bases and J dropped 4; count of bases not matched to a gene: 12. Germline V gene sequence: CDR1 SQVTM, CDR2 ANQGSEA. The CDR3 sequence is CSVGPAGGPGETQYF. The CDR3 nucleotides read TGCAGCGTGGGCCCGGCGGGAGGGCCGGGAGAGACCCAGTACTTC. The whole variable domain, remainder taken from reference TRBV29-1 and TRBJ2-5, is SAVISQKPSRDICQRGTSLTIQCQVDSQVTMMFWYRQQPGQSLTLIATANQGSEATYESGFVIDKFPISRPNLTFSTLTVSNMSPEDSSIYLCSVGPAGGPGETQYFGPGTRLLVL.